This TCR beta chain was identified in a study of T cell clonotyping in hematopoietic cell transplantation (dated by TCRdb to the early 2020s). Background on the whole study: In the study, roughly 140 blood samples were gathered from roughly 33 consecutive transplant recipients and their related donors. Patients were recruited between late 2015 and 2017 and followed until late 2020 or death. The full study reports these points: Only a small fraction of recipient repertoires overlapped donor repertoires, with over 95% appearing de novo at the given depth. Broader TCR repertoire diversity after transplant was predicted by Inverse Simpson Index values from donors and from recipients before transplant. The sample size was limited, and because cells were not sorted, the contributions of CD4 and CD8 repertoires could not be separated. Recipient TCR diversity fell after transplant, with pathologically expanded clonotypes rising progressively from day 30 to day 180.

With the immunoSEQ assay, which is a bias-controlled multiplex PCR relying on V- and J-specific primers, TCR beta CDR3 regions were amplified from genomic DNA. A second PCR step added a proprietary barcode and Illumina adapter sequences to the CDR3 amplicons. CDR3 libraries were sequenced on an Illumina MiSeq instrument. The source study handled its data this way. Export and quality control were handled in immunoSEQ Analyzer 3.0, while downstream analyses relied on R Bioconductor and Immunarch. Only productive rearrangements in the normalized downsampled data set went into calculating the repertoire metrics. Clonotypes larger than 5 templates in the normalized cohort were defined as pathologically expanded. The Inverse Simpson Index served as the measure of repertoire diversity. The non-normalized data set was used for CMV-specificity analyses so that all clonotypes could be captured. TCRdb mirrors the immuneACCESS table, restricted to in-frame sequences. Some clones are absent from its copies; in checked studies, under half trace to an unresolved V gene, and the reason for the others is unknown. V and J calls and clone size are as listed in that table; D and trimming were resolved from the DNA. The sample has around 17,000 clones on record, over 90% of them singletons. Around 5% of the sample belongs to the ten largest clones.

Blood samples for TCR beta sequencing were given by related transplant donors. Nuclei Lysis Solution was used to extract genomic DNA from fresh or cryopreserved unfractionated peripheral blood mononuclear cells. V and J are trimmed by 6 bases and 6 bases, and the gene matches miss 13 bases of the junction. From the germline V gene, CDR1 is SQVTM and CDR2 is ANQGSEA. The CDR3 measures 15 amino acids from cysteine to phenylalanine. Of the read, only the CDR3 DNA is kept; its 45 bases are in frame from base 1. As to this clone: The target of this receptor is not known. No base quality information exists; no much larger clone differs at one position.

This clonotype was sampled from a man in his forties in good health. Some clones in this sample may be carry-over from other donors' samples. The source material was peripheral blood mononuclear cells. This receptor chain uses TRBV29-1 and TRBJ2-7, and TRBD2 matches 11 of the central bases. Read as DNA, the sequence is TGCAGCGTCGATAGCGGGAGGGCCCTGTTGGGCGAGCAGTACTTC. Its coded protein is CSVDSGRALLGEQYF.